The 24 T cell receptor beta chains in this list originate from one sample, sequenced in a study of T cell repertoires in cytomegalovirus infection. In TCRdb, the reads were re-called with MiXCR into one record per CDR3 protein. The sample holds around 740,000 distinct CDR3 sequences, 35% to 45% seen once. The sample was PBMCs. The receptors were gathered from a human donor in good health (CMV status not recorded). Some clones in this sample may be carry-over from other donors' samples.

The chain links TRBV6-2 or TRBV6-3 to TRBJ2-3; D perhaps matches TRBD2 (6 bases). Trimming left V 3 bases short and J 0 bases short, with 13 bases between. This CDR3 has 16 amino acids. Per the germline V gene, CDR1 is MNHEY and CDR2 is SVGEGT. The CDR3 reads CASSYRTGASTDTQYF. CDR3 nucleotides: TGTGCCAGCAGTTATCGTACGGGAGCTAGCACAGATACGCAGTATTTT.

CDR3 bases: TGCAGTGCTAAGACAGGGTGGGGGGCCGGGGAGCTGTTTTTT. Its translation is CSAKTGWGAGELFF. The chain carries TRBV20-1 and TRBJ2-2; tentatively, D is TRBD1 (7 bases). This CDR3 spans 14 amino acids. Trimming removed 4 bases from V and 6 bases from J, with 15 bases in between. The germline V gene has CDR1 DFQATT and CDR2 SNEGSKA (reference sequence).

The chain employs TRBV20-1 and TRBJ2-1; 9 bases match TRBD2. This CDR3 is 14 amino acids long. Germline-derived CDR1 and CDR2 are DFQATT and SNEGSKA (reference sequence). The J segment lost 13 bases and the V segment lost 3 bases, leaving 13 bases of the junction unmatched. The CDR3 coding sequence is TGCAGTGCTAGCGGGCTAGCGGGAACCAAAGATCAGTTCTTC. It specifies CSASGLAGTKDQFF.

The chain recombines TRBV7-9 with TRBJ2-3; 10 bases align to TRBD2. The CDR3 has 16 amino acids. V was pared by 11 bases and J by 3 bases, with 14 bases of the junction left unmatched. Per the germline V gene, CDR1 is SEHNR and CDR2 is FQNEAQ (reference sequence). Written as DNA, the CDR3 is TGTGCCGGTGGTGGTCTAGCGGGAGCTGTTACAGATACGCAGTATTTT. It encodes CAGGGLAGAVTDTQYF. The variable domain in full, completed from reference TRBV7-9 and TRBJ2-3, reads DTGVSQNPRHKITKRGQNVTFRCDPISEHNRLYWYRQTLGQGPEFLTYFQNEAQLEKSRLLSDRFSAERPKGSFSTLEIQRTEQGDSAMYLCAGGGLAGAVTDTQYFGPGTRLTVL.

This sequence joins TRBV29-1 and TRBJ1-2, with a weak D call TRBD1 (5 bases). The CDR3 has 12 residues. V shed 7 bases and J shed 8 bases, with 17 bases lying between them. Germline CDR1 SQVTM, CDR2 ANQGSEA. CDR3 nucleotides: TGCAGCGCGTCGGAACAGGCCCGGGGCTACACCTTC. Its protein is CSASEQARGYTF.

The rearrangement joins TRBV7-2 to TRBJ1-3; D unresolved. This CDR3 contains 15 residues. CDR1 is SGHTA and CDR2 is FQGNSA in the germline V gene. Trimming left V 1 base short and J 2 bases short, with 9 bases between. CDR3 in DNA: TGTGCCAGCAGCTTAGGGTGGGCCACTGGAAACACCATATATTTT. It specifies CASSLGWATGNTIYF.

The chain links TRBV28 to TRBJ2-5; possibly TRBD2 for D (5 bases). The CDR3 has 16 amino acids. Germline CDR1 and CDR2: MDHEN and SYDVKM. V was cut by 4 bases and J by 5 bases, with 20 bases left in between. For the CDR3, the DNA is TGTGCCAGCAGTTCGGGGTCAACCCAGGTCGAGGAGACCCAGTACTTC. It translates to CASSSGSTQVEETQYF.

The V and J genes are TRBV11-2 and TRBJ2-1, with 9 nucleotides matching TRBD2. Germline values: CDR1 SGHAT, CDR2 FQNNGV. CDR3 length equals 15 residues. Trimming at V came to 3 bases and at J to 3 bases, leaving 3 bases not matched to a gene. The CDR3 region has the DNA TGTGCCAGCAGCTTGGAGCGGGGGGTCTACAATGAGCAGTTCTTC. This gives the protein CASSLERGVYNEQFF.

The chain is built from TRBV7-4 and TRBJ1-4, with a possible D match to TRBD1 (6 bases). The CDR3 extends over 16 amino acids. CDR1 is SGHVT, CDR2 SQSDAQ, per germline. Trimming cost V 4 bases and J 7 bases, with 19 bases left between them. CDR3 protein: CASSYLWGALGEKLFF. CDR3 sequence (DNA): TGTGCCAGCAGCTACCTTTGGGGGGCTTTGGGTGAAAAACTGTTTTTT.

This clonotype was recorded a few times. The chain carries TRBV24-1 and TRBJ2-1; TRBD1 matches 7 bases. Germline CDR1 KGHDR, CDR2 SFDVKD. V shed 5 bases, J shed 0 bases, and the junction held 9 bases outside the gene matches. This CDR3 comprises 17 residues. CDR3 nucleotides: TGTGCCACCAGTGGCTTGGGACAGCAGAGCTCCTACAATGAGCAGTTCTTC. It yields the protein CATSGLGQQSSYNEQFF.

V gene TRBV6-5 combines with J gene TRBJ2-3; D could derive from TRBD1 or TRBD2 (5 bases each). The germline V gene encodes CDR1 MNHEY and CDR2 SVGAGI. Deletions cut 5 bases from V and 0 bases from J, with 21 bases between. The CDR3 is 18 residues long. CDR3 nucleotides: TGTGCCAGCAGTCCCGGGACCACTGCATTTTTTAGCACAGATACGCAGTATTTT. It is translated as CASSPGTTAFFSTDTQYF.

In this sample, this clonotype turned up many times. This chain connects TRBV7-8 to TRBJ1-1; TRBD1 matches at 7 bases. This CDR3 is 17 amino acids long. J lost 0 bases, V lost 6 bases, and 13 bases had no gene match. Germline assignment: CDR1 SGHVS and CDR2 FQNEAQ. The chain's CDR3 is CASSLLNRGRVNTEAFF. The DNA of the CDR3 is TGTGCCAGCAGTCTTTTGAACAGGGGTAGGGTGAACACTGAAGCTTTCTTT.

This clonotype has only a few counts. This sequence joins TRBV20-1 and TRBJ1-1; tentatively, D is TRBD1 (6 bases). Germline CDR1 is DFQATT and CDR2 is SNEGSKA (reference sequence). This CDR3 comprises 13 residues. This CDR3 is CRATQGRNTEAFF. The CDR3 DNA follows: TGCAGGGCAACACAGGGAAGGAACACTGAAGCTTTCTTT.

The CDR3 bases are TGTGCCAGCAGCTTAAGTTCAAGGAGTGGGGATACGCAGTATTTT. Residues: CASSLSSRSGDTQYF. The J gene is TRBJ2-3, the V gene TRBV7-8; D remains ambiguous. The V gene's germline CDR1 is SGHVS and CDR2 FQNEAQ. V lost 2 bases to trimming and J lost 6 bases, with 15 bases between them. The CDR3 has 15 amino acids.

This clonotype was picked up a small number of times. The chain carries TRBV6-5 and TRBJ2-4; either TRBD1 or TRBD2 may supply D (5 bases each). Looked up from germline, CDR1 is MNHEY and CDR2 is SVGAGI. The V end lost 5 bases, the J end lost 9 bases, and 17 bases lay between the germline ends. This CDR3 is 14 amino acids long. Written as DNA, the CDR3 is TGTGCCAGCAGTCCCGGGAAGGGGTTTGGCATTCAGTACTTC. Protein product: CASSPGKGFGIQYF.

This clonotype was observed a handful of times. V gene TRBV6-1 combines with J gene TRBJ2-7; D may be TRBD2 (5 bases). The germline V gene has CDR1 MNHNS and CDR2 SASEGT. V was pared by 1 base and J by 2 bases, with 12 bases between. The CDR3 contains 15 residues. The CDR3 DNA reads as TGTGCCAGCAGTGAAGAGGCAGGAGGAGCCTACGAGCAGTACTTC. Its translation: CASSEEAGGAYEQYF.

The chain combines TRBV27 with TRBJ2-3; unclear D gene. Trimming removed 5 bases at V and 8 bases at J, with 11 bases between. The CDR3 is made up of 12 amino acids. CDR1 and CDR2 (germline): MNHEY, SMNVEV (reference sequence). CDR3 DNA: TGTGCCAGCAGTCCAGGTGGAGCTACGCAGTATTTT. Translated, it gives CASSPGGATQYF.

J is TRBJ1-5 and V is TRBV27, with 7 bases matching TRBD1. With 0 bases clipped from V and 7 bases from J, the junction kept 6 bases outside the gene matches. The CDR3 loop spans 15 amino acids. The germline V gene has CDR1 MNHEY and CDR2 SMNVEV (reference sequence). CDR3 bases: TGTGCCAGCAGTTTATCTGTGGCAGGGGGGCAGCCCCAGCATTTT. This encodes CASSLSVAGGQPQHF.

V usage is TRBV11-2 and J usage is TRBJ1-4, with D hard to call. This CDR3 spans 15 amino acids. Trimming stripped 5 bases from V and 0 bases from J, with 10 bases between. Germline loops: CDR1 SGHAT, CDR2 FQNNGV. The CDR3 region is CASSPPSATNEKLFF. Written as DNA, the CDR3 is TGTGCCAGCAGCCCGCCGTCGGCAACTAATGAAAAACTGTTTTTT. Full variable domain (missing parts from reference TRBV11-2 and TRBJ1-4): EAGVAQSPRYKIIEKRQSVAFWCNPISGHATLYWYQQILGQGPKLLIQFQNNGVVDDSQLPKDRFSAERLKGVDSTLKIQPAKLEDSAVYLCASSPPSATNEKLFFGSGTQLSVL.

Only a few counts were recorded for this clonotype. The chain uses TRBV12-3 or TRBV12-4 and TRBJ2-1; the match to TRBD2 covers 12 bases. With 4 bases clipped from V and 12 bases from J, the junction kept 7 bases outside the gene matches. This CDR3 region has 14 residues. The CDR3 here is CASSSSGRGGRQFF. The CDR3 DNA reads as TGTGCCAGCAGTTCTAGCGGGAGGGGAGGGCGGCAGTTCTTC.

This clonotype showed up just a few times. This chain uses TRBV10-3 with TRBJ2-3; 7 bases are shared with TRBD2. V lost 6 bases, J lost 0 bases, and 12 bases stayed unmatched. The CDR3 totals 17 residues. CDR1 and CDR2 from the germline V gene are ENHRY and SYGVKD. The CDR3 is CAIRERVSGQSTDTQYF. CDR3 DNA sequence: TGTGCCATCAGGGAACGAGTTAGCGGGCAGAGCACAGATACGCAGTATTTT.

This chain joins TRBV28 and TRBJ1-6; TRBD1 might be the D (5 bases). The germline V and J ends were trimmed by 5 bases and 6 bases, with 14 bases remaining between them. In germline, CDR1 is MDHEN, CDR2 SYDVKM. The CDR3 runs 15 residues. CDR3 DNA sequence: TGTGCCAGCAGTCCCCCCTGGAGGGGTAATTCACCCCTCCACTTT. Encoded protein: CASSPPWRGNSPLHF.

As for this clonotype: One end of the junction varies from germline; a read error may be responsible. J is TRBJ1-5 and V is TRBV12-3 or TRBV12-4, with a possible D match to TRBD1 (5 bases). The CDR3 runs 14 residues. In nucleotides, the CDR3 is TGTGCCAGCAGTTTGGGGCGTCGCTATCAGCCCCAGAATTTT. Translation gives CASSLGRRYQPQNF.

This clonotype was recorded only once. The J gene is TRBJ2-7, the V gene TRBV28; D not resolved. This CDR3 contains 15 residues. In germline, CDR1 is MDHEN, CDR2 SYDVKM. V dropped 5 bases and J dropped 0 bases, with 14 bases sitting between them. DNA for the CDR3: TGTGCCAGCAGTACATACAAATTTAGCTCCTACGAGCAGTACTTC. As protein: CASSTYKFSSYEQYF.